The 20 T cell receptor beta chains reported below all come from one sample, sequenced in a study of immune evolution from preneoplasia to lung adenocarcinoma. The table came from immunoSEQ multiplex PCR; TCRdb's copy has only in-frame clones and leaves some out. The sample has around 15,000 clones, 65% to 90% seen once. Sequenced: FFPE invasive lung adenocarcinoma tissue. Every receptor here comes from a person aged 65 to 85 with invasive lung adenocarcinoma.

The chain combines TRBV27 with TRBJ1-1; TRBD1 is a possible D gene (6 bases). Germline V gene sequence: CDR1 MNHEY, CDR2 SMNVEV (reference sequence). The CDR3 runs to 14 residues. V was pared by 5 bases and J by 0 bases, with 10 bases between. The CDR3: CASSTGTLNTEAFF. The CDR3 DNA sequence: TGTGCCAGCAGTACCGGGACATTGAACACTGAAGCTTTCTTT.

The CDR3 sequence: CASSLATGTGELFF. CDR3 nucleotides: TGTGCCAGCAGCTTGGCCACTGGTACCGGGGAGCTGTTTTTT. The rearrangement uses TRBV5-4 and TRBJ2-2; no reliable D call. In germline, CDR1 is SGHNT, CDR2 YYREEE (reference sequence). This CDR3 spans 14 amino acids. V was trimmed by 0 bases and J by 5 bases, leaving 8 bases between them.

J is TRBJ1-1 and V is TRBV5-1, with D perhaps matching TRBD1 (5 bases). V lost 4 bases to trimming and J lost 3 bases, with 13 bases between them. The CDR3 covers 14 residues. The V gene's germline CDR1 is SGHRS and CDR2 YFSETQ. CDR3 in DNA: TGCGCCAGCAGCAAGCAGTTAGGGGACACTGAAGCTTTCTTT. This sequence encodes CASSKQLGDTEAFF.

This clone was counted a single time. The chain joins TRBV6-1 to TRBJ2-1; possibly TRBD2 for D (7 bases). V was clipped by 1 base and J by 0 bases, with 10 bases between them. The germline gives CDR1 MNHNS, CDR2 SASEGT. CDR3 length: 16 residues. The CDR3 DNA reads as TGTGCCAGCAGTGAAGGAGGGGGGGGCTCCTACAATGAGCAGTTCTTC. Translating it yields CASSEGGGGSYNEQFF.

This clone occurred once. The chain uses TRBV6-5 and TRBJ1-1; D uncertain. CDR3 length: 15 amino acids. V gave up 2 bases and J gave up 1 base, with 11 bases separating them. In germline, CDR1 is MNHEY, CDR2 SVGAGI. CDR3 nucleotide sequence: TGTGCCAGCAGTTACGCCTGGTTCCCGAACACTGAAGCTTTCTTT. It translates to CASSYAWFPNTEAFF.

The chain carries TRBV7-9 and TRBJ1-2; D is unresolved. The CDR3 has 13 residues. V was shortened by 8 bases and J by 2 bases, with 12 bases between the two germline ends. Germline-derived CDR1 and CDR2 are SEHNR and FQNEAQ (reference sequence). CDR3 in DNA: TGTGCCAGCGCGGGCGAGGGCAACTATGGCTACACCTTC. Translating it yields CASAGEGNYGYTF.

The chain employs TRBV7-9 and TRBJ2-2; D is tentatively TRBD1 or TRBD2 (5 bases each). CDR1 and CDR2 (germline): SEHNR, FQNEAQ (reference sequence). The length of the CDR3 is 15 residues. V was cut by 4 bases and J by 1 base, with 10 bases left in between. CDR3 region: CASSWDGLNTGELFF. CDR3 DNA sequence: TGTGCCAGCAGCTGGGACGGTCTGAACACCGGGGAGCTGTTTTTT.

CDR3 coding DNA: TGTGCCAGCTCACCACCTGGACTAGCGGGAGAGGACATTCAGTACTTC. As protein: CASSPPGLAGEDIQYF. This chain connects TRBV18 to TRBJ2-4; TRBD2 matches 13 bases. The junction had 4 bases not matched to a gene; V was cut back by 0 bases and J by 8 bases. The CDR3 covers 16 residues. CDR1 is KGHSH, CDR2 LQKENI, per germline.

The CDR3 is CASSLGQAPNQPQHF. Here the CDR3 DNA reads TGTGCCAGCAGTTTGGGTCAGGCCCCAAATCAGCCCCAGCATTTT. The chain is built from TRBV28 and TRBJ1-5; D gene uncertain. V was cut by 3 bases and J by 4 bases, with 13 bases left in between. Germline CDR1 is MDHEN and CDR2 is SYDVKM. This CDR3 is built from 15 residues.

The V gene is TRBV7-9, the J gene TRBJ2-5; 8 nucleotides align to TRBD1. Germline loops: CDR1 SEHNR, CDR2 FQNEAQ (reference sequence). The CDR3 covers 13 residues. V was clipped by 4 bases and J by 5 bases; unmatched bases: 3. The CDR3: CASSSRQGETQYF. CDR3 nucleotides: TGTGCCAGCAGCTCCCGACAGGGGGAGACCCAGTACTTC.

The gene calls are TRBV6-6 and TRBJ1-5; D remains ambiguous. The CDR3 totals 15 residues. V gave up 2 bases and J gave up 3 bases, with 11 bases separating them. The germline V gene encodes CDR1 MNHNY and CDR2 SVGAGI (reference sequence). CDR3 loop: CASSYPLGLNQPQHF. CDR3 sequence (DNA): TGTGCCAGCAGTTACCCTCTTGGGCTCAATCAGCCCCAGCATTTT.

V and J are TRBV9 and TRBJ1-2; weak D call: TRBD1 (6 bases). There are 15 residues in the CDR3. Germline loops: CDR1 SGDLS, CDR2 YYNGEE. With 3 bases removed from V and 4 bases from J, the gap between germline ends came to 16 bases. CDR3 region: CASSGFDRTGYGYTF. The CDR3 DNA is TGTGCCAGCAGCGGCTTTGACAGGACGGGCTATGGCTACACCTTC.

The chain links TRBV28 to TRBJ1-1; D possibly corresponds to TRBD1 (5 bases). The germline CDR1 and CDR2 sequences are MDHEN and SYDVKM. V was trimmed by 8 bases and J by 10 bases, leaving 17 bases between them. This CDR3 spans 12 amino acids. The CDR3 loop is CASFRDLGGAFF. The DNA of the CDR3 is TGTGCCAGCTTTCGGGACCTCGGCGGAGCTTTCTTT. Combining the CDR3 with reference TRBV28 and TRBJ1-1 gives the whole variable domain DVKVTQSSRYLVKRTGEKVFLECVQDMDHENMFWYRQDPGLGLRLIYFSYDVKMKEKGDIPEGYSVSREKKERFSLILESASTNQTSMYLCASFRDLGGAFFGQGTRLTVV.

V is TRBV27 and J is TRBJ2-7; D call uncertain. Per the germline V gene, CDR1 is MNHEY and CDR2 is SMNVEV (reference sequence). This CDR3 has 14 amino acids. The ends were cut back, 5 bases at V and 0 bases at J, with 11 bases in the middle. The DNA for the CDR3 is TGTGCCAGCAGTAAGACACCCGGCTCCTACGAGCAGTACTTC. Amino acids: CASSKTPGSYEQYF.

The chain uses TRBV9 and TRBJ2-1, with 10 bases that match TRBD2. This CDR3 has 17 amino acids. Germline lookup yields CDR1 SGDLS and CDR2 YYNGEE. The J segment lost 5 bases and the V segment lost 0 bases, leaving 8 bases of the junction unmatched. The CDR3 DNA reads as TGTGCCAGCAGCGTAGGGGCCGGGACTAGCGCAAACAATGAGCAGTTCTTC. Its translation is CASSVGAGTSANNEQFF. The full variable domain, with the rest looked up from reference TRBV9 and TRBJ2-1, is DSGVTQTPKHLITATGQRVTLRCSPRSGDLSVYWYQQSLDQGLQFLIQYYNGEERAKGNILERFSAQQFPDLHSELNLSSLELGDSALYFCASSVGAGTSANNEQFFGPGTRLTVL.

The chain carries TRBV7-9 and TRBJ2-3; TRBD1 agrees at 8 bases. Losses at the gene ends were 1 base for V and 6 bases for J; bases not matched to a gene: 0. CDR1 and CDR2 from the germline V gene are SEHNR and FQNEAQ (reference sequence). The CDR3 has 13 amino acids. The CDR3 sequence: CASSLDRGDTQYF. In nucleotides, the CDR3 is TGTGCCAGCAGCTTAGACAGGGGGGATACGCAGTATTTT.

The chain is built from TRBV5-6 and TRBJ2-2; D gene unclear. The germline V gene encodes CDR1 SGHDT and CDR2 YYEEEE. V was clipped by 1 base and J by 2 bases, with 12 bases between them. The CDR3 covers 16 residues. The chain's CDR3 is CASSLMAGFNTGELFF. CDR3 DNA sequence: TGTGCCAGCAGCTTGATGGCCGGATTCAACACCGGGGAGCTGTTTTTT.

This clone was observed once. The CDR3 DNA reads as TGCAGCGTTGCGGACAGGGCGTACGAGCAGTACTTC. Residues: CSVADRAYEQYF. This chain connects TRBV29-1 to TRBJ2-7, with 8 bases lining up with TRBD1. This CDR3 spans 12 amino acids. Looked up from germline, CDR1 is SQVTM and CDR2 is ANQGSEA. The trim removed 4 bases at V and 4 bases at J, leaving 3 bases unmatched.

This chain joins TRBV28 and TRBJ1-2; D unresolved. CDR1 and CDR2 from the germline V gene are MDHEN and SYDVKM. Trimming took 6 bases from V and 0 from J, leaving 11 bases between them. The CDR3 runs 14 residues. The CDR3 bases are TGTGCCAGCAGCCCCGCCCCTCCTAACTATGGCTACACCTTC. Protein product: CASSPAPPNYGYTF.

The chain joins TRBV7-9 to TRBJ1-2; D might be TRBD1 (5 bases). This CDR3 has 15 residues. Germline V gene lookup returns CDR1 SEHNR and CDR2 FQNEAQ (reference sequence). V dropped 6 bases and J dropped 5 bases, with 19 bases sitting between them. This CDR3 reads CASRPGGRTRYGYTF. DNA for the CDR3: TGTGCCAGCAGGCCCGGGGGTAGGACCCGTTATGGCTACACCTTC.